These T cell receptor beta chains were read from a single sample in a study of cytomegalovirus exposure and HLA in healthy donors. Data came from immunoSEQ multiplex PCR; TCRdb stores just in-frame clones and leaves some out. The sample has some 130,000 clones; 75% to 80% are singletons. The sequencing input was PBMCs. All receptors derive from a male donor in good health and CMV-seronegative. Each CDR3 is given with its conserved first and last residue. Fields, in order: J gene, D gene, V gene, clone size, CDR3 protein, CDR3 DNA. D genes are given only for firm matches. The listing skips clone size in some rows; elsewhere it reads once, few, many or a size class.

TRBJ2-7	TRBD2	TRBV28	once	CASRGTTIYEQYF	TGTGCCAGCAGGGGGACTACTATCTACGAGCAGTACTTC
TRBJ2-7	-	TRBV5-4	-	CASSLKIGGEQYF	TGTGCCAGCAGCTTGAAAATAGGGGGCGAGCAGTACTTC
TRBJ2-3	-	TRBV27	few	CASSSLFTDTQYF	TGTGCCAGCAGTTCCCTATTCACAGATACGCAGTATTTT
TRBJ1-5	-	TRBV29-1	-	CSVADISNQPQHF	TGCAGCGTTGCAGATATTAGCAATCAGCCCCAGCATTTT
TRBJ2-1	TRBD2	TRBV6-4	few	CASSDLAGEGNEQFF	TGTGCCAGCAGTGATTTAGCGGGAGAGGGCAATGAGCAGTTCTTC
TRBJ1-1	-	TRBV6-6	once	CASSRAGGIVAEAFF	TGTGCCAGCAGCCGCGCTGGGGGGATAGTCGCTGAAGCTTTCTTT
TRBJ1-3	TRBD1	TRBV6-1	-	CASRDRGSPGNTIYF	TGTGCCAGCAGAGACAGGGGAAGCCCTGGAAACACCATATATTTT
TRBJ1-1	TRBD1	TRBV6-1	-	CASSSHRGTEAFF	TGTGCCAGCAGTTCGCACAGGGGAACTGAAGCTTTCTTT
TRBJ2-7	TRBD2	TRBV10-3	-	CAIRGGVAYEQYF	TGTGCCATCAGGGGGGGGGTCGCCTACGAGCAGTACTTC
TRBJ2-7	TRBD1	TRBV7-8	-	CASSYGTGGASYEQYF	TGTGCCAGCAGCTACGGGACAGGGGGCGCGTCCTACGAGCAGTACTTC
TRBJ2-7	TRBD1	TRBV4-1	-	CASSQDGTGSYEQYF	TGCGCCAGCAGCCAAGATGGGACAGGGTCCTACGAGCAGTACTTC
TRBJ2-5	-	TRBV11-3	once	CASSASSQETQYF	TGTGCCAGCAGCGCGTCGTCCCAAGAGACCCAGTACTTC
TRBJ2-1	-	TRBV5-4	-	CASSLGHQSSYNEQFF	TGTGCCAGCAGCTTGGGACACCAGAGCTCCTACAATGAGCAGTTCTTC
TRBJ1-2	-	TRBV15	-	CASSSGDYGYTF	TGTGCCTCCTCATCAGGGGACTATGGCTACACCTTC
TRBJ2-3	TRBD1	TRBV5-1	few	CASSFEGQPTDTQYF	TGCGCCAGCAGCTTCGAGGGACAGCCGACAGATACGCAGTATTTT
TRBJ1-2	-	TRBV7-2	-	CASSLALQGRDGYTF	TGTGCCAGCAGCTTAGCGCTCCAGGGGAGGGATGGCTACACCTTC
TRBJ2-2	TRBD2	TRBV5-1	-	CASNPQAGAGELFF	TGCGCCAGCAACCCCCAGGCGGGAGCCGGGGAGCTGTTTTTT